There are a few counts of the clone carrying this T cell receptor beta chain. The source of the sample is a study of patients and donors after allogeneic stem cell transplantation. TCRdb reprocessed the RT-PCR reads via MiXCR and lists one record per CDR3 protein. The sample yields under 200,000 distinct CDR3 sequences, about a quarter seen once. Trimming stripped 0 bases from V and 0 bases from J, with 9 bases between. In germline, CDR1 is SGHTA, CDR2 FQGNSA. CDR3 length: 16 residues. The sequence was obtained from a human donor who was either an allogeneic HSCT recipient or a stem cell or donor lymphocyte infusion donor (not recorded which). It is not recorded whose cells these are; they may come from a transplant donor. The sequencing sample was made of blood, either unsorted or a sorted T cell fraction (not recorded which). V gene TRBV7-2 combines with J gene TRBJ2-1; perhaps TRBD1 as D (5 bases). The CDR3 protein is CASSLAGAGSYNEQFF. The CDR3 region has the DNA TGTGCCAGCAGCTTAGCAGGGGCCGGCTCCTACAATGAGCAGTTCTTC.